Listed here are 14 T cell receptor beta chains from one sample, sequenced in a study of T cells in Graves' hyperthyroidism and ophthalmopathy. Amplification targeted TCR beta CDR3 regions from RNA transcripts. TCR CDR3 underwent first-round RT-PCR with the HTBI primer set. A single record per CDR3 protein comes from TCRdb applying MiXCR to the multiplex PCR reads. This sample has approximately 370,000 distinct CDR3 sequences, with about 18% found just once. Sample: blood. The receptors here all came from a woman in her thirties with Graves' hyperthyroidism that later progressed to Graves' ophthalmopathy.

This clonotype was observed many times. This chain uses TRBV7-2 with TRBJ2-1; 9 bases are shared with TRBD1. CDR3 size: 13 residues. With V trimmed by 6 bases and J by 8 bases, 5 bases remained unmatched. Germline-derived CDR1 and CDR2 are SGHTA and FQGNSA. CDR3 amino acids: CASSSGQGDEQFF. The CDR3, as DNA: TGTGCCAGCAGTTCGGGACAGGGAGATGAGCAGTTCTTC.

This clonotype was seen ten or more times. Its ends do not fully match the called genes, so a read error is possible. The chain uses TRBV30 and TRBJ1-1; the D is unclear. The CDR3 extends over 12 amino acids. Per the germline V gene, CDR1 is GTSNPN and CDR2 is SVGIG (reference sequence). CDR3 coding DNA: TGTGCCTGGAGTGACCTGAACACTGAAGCTCTCTTT. Encoded protein: CAWSDLNTEALF.

Remarks on this clonotype: Possible read error: a much larger clone is one base away. The V and J genes are TRBV5-1 and TRBJ2-7; perhaps D is TRBD1 or TRBD2 (5 bases each). The V gene's germline CDR1 is SGHRS and CDR2 YFSETQ. The length of the CDR3 is 15 residues. The CDR3 loop is CASSRGRNLPYEQYV. CDR3 nucleotides: TGTGCCAGCAGTCGGGGACGGAACCTTCCCTACGAGCAGTACGTC.

This clonotype was found many times. The rearrangement links TRBV5-1 to TRBJ1-1, with TRBD1 as a possible D gene (6 bases). CDR1 and CDR2 (germline): SGHRS, YFSETQ. The V end was cut by 0 bases, the J end by 0 bases, with 15 bases between. The CDR3 is 17 amino acids. CDR3 sequence reads: CASSLGWGARMNTEAFF. CDR3 bases: TGCGCCAGCAGCTTGGGATGGGGGGCTAGGATGAACACTGAAGCTTTCTTT.

This clonotype was counted at least ten times. This sequence joins TRBV28 and TRBJ2-1; no clear D. Germline loops: CDR1 MDHEN, CDR2 SYDVKM. The CDR3 is 17 residues long. Trimming took 4 bases from V and 3 from J, leaving 19 bases between them. CDR3 in amino acids: CASSSPLSLLSYNEQFF. CDR3 coding DNA: TGTGCCAGCAGTTCACCTTTAAGCCTTTTAAGCTACAATGAGCAGTTCTTC.

This clonotype was counted many times. The gene calls are TRBV7-8 and TRBJ2-5, with 8 bases identical to TRBD2. The V gene end was trimmed by 1 base and the J gene end by 4 bases; junction bases not matched to a gene: 11. The CDR3 extends over 17 amino acids. Germline lookup yields CDR1 SGHVS and CDR2 FQNEAQ. The CDR3 loop is CASSLGVGRGAVETQYF. The CDR3 nucleotides are TGTGCCAGCAGCTTAGGCGTAGGGCGGGGGGCGGTAGAGACCCAGTACTTC.

In its sample, this clonotype was seen a few times. This chain links TRBV5-1 with TRBJ2-1; 12 bases align to TRBD2. Trimming at V came to 5 bases and at J to 8 bases, leaving 11 bases not matched to a gene. The germline V gene encodes CDR1 SGHRS and CDR2 YFSETQ. This CDR3 is built from 16 residues. CDR3 region: CASRVGLAGRSDEQFF. In nucleotides, the CDR3 is TGCGCCAGCAGGGTAGGACTAGCGGGACGGAGCGATGAGCAGTTCTTC.

On this clonotype: Just one base apart from a much larger clone, this may be a read error. The chain joins TRBV29-1 to TRBJ2-1, with TRBD1 matching 9 bases. V was clipped by 6 bases and J by 10 bases; unmatched bases: 7. The CDR3 has 12 amino acids. The germline V gene encodes CDR1 SQVTM and CDR2 ANQGSEA. Written as DNA, the CDR3 is TGCAGCGTAACAGGGGGCGGAGGCGAGCAGTTCTTC. Its translation is CSVTGGGGEQFF.

This clonotype came up a few times. The rearrangement joins TRBV7-3 to TRBJ1-2, with D hard to call. The CDR3 has 12 residues. V gave up 9 bases and J gave up 6 bases, with 14 bases separating them. Germline values: CDR1 SGHTA, CDR2 FQGTGA. The CDR3 region has the DNA TGTGCCAGACCCCCCGGGGAGGATGGCTACACCTTC. As protein: CARPPGEDGYTF. Looking up the rest from reference TRBV7-3 and TRBJ1-2 gives the full variable domain: GAGVSQTPSNKVTEKGKYVELRCDPISGHTALYWYRQSLGQGPEFLIYFQGTGAADDSGLPNDRFFAVRPEGSVSTLKIQRTERGDSAVYLCARPPGEDGYTFGSGTRLTVV.

The chain has TRBV5-6 and TRBJ1-2; the match to TRBD1 covers 8 bases. The CDR3 totals 15 residues. Germline CDR1 and CDR2: SGHDT and YYEEEE. V was clipped by 0 bases and J by 3 bases; unmatched bases: 4. The DNA of the CDR3 is TGTGCCAGCAGCTTGGCGGACAGGGACGACTATGGCTACACCTTC. Translating it yields CASSLADRDDYGYTF.

In its sample, this clonotype was seen many times. CDR3 protein: CASTPRPWAGGLDIQYF. The DNA for the CDR3 is TGTGCCAGCACCCCAAGGCCGTGGGCGGGGGGTTTAGACATTCAGTACTTC. V is TRBV12-3 or TRBV12-4 and J is TRBJ2-4; TRBD2 matches 8 bases. There are 17 residues in the CDR3. V gave up 7 bases and J gave up 8 bases; unmatched junction bases: 19.

This clonotype was counted a few times. The CDR3 nucleotides read TGTGCCAGCAGCGTCCAGTCCTCCGCAGCAAGCTCCTACAATGAGCAGTTCTTC. This encodes CASSVQSSAASSYNEQFF. The rearrangement uses TRBV9 and TRBJ2-1; D remains unclear. This CDR3 spans 18 amino acids. The V end lost 2 bases, the J end lost 0 bases, and 18 bases lay between the germline ends. Germline assignment: CDR1 SGDLS and CDR2 YYNGEE.

The chain uses TRBV11-2 and TRBJ1-4; 8 bases are shared with TRBD1. This CDR3 is 20 amino acids long. After removal of 5 bases from V and 0 bases from J, the junction contained 17 bases not matched to a gene. The germline gives CDR1 SGHAT, CDR2 FQNNGV. DNA for the CDR3: TGTGCCAGCAGCGTAGTAGGGGACAGGAGTACTTTTGCAACTAATGAAAAACTGTTTTTT. It is translated as CASSVVGDRSTFATNEKLFF.

This clonotype has a handful of counts. The chain combines TRBV6-2 or TRBV6-3 with TRBJ2-1; D is uncertain. Between the trimmed V and J ends, which lost 0 bases and 6 bases, there was a span of 6 bases. Looked up from germline, CDR1 is MNHEY and CDR2 is SVGEGT. The CDR3 consists of 13 residues. CDR3 DNA: TGTGCCAGCAGTTACTCGGTCTCCAATGAGCAGTTCTTC. Translating gives CASSYSVSNEQFF.